A selection of T cell receptor beta chains follows, all from one sample in a study of radiation and T cells in renal cell carcinoma. The data were produced by immunoSEQ multiplex PCR, yet TCRdb's version contains in-frame clones alone and is incomplete. The profile shows 100,000 to 150,000 clones, around four fifths of them singletons. The sample in question was blood, obtained from a patient whose treatment included radiotherapy and nephrectomy. These receptors came from a woman in her sixties with renal cell carcinoma. Each CDR3 is given with its conserved first and last residue. Each record gives: J gene, V gene, clone size, D gene, CDR3 DNA, CDR3 protein. The D gene is left open where the match is weak. Size tells how often a clone was seen (once, few, many) or the class of an expanded clone, and some rows leave it out.

j_call: TRBJ1-6; v_call: TRBV7-9; clone_size: -; d_call: -; cdr3_nt: TGTGCCAGCAGCCCTTTTTTCTCCTATAATTCACCCCTCCACTTT; cdr3_aa: CASSPFFSYNSPLHF
j_call: TRBJ2-7; v_call: TRBV11-2; clone_size: -; d_call: TRBD2; cdr3_nt: TGTGCCAGCAGCTTTATGGGGGGGGAGCAGTACTTC; cdr3_aa: CASSFMGGEQYF
j_call: TRBJ1-4; v_call: TRBV30; clone_size: -; d_call: TRBD1; cdr3_nt: TGTGCCTGGAGTGTCAGGGGGAGTGGGGAAAAACTGTTTTTT; cdr3_aa: CAWSVRGSGEKLFF
j_call: TRBJ2-7; v_call: TRBV18; clone_size: -; d_call: TRBD1; cdr3_nt: TGTGCCAGCTCACCGACAGGGTTCGCCTACGAGCAGTACTTC; cdr3_aa: CASSPTGFAYEQYF
j_call: TRBJ2-2; v_call: TRBV5-1; clone_size: -; d_call: TRBD2; cdr3_nt: TGCGCCAGCAGCTTCATAGCGGGAGATACCGGGGAGCTGTTTTTT; cdr3_aa: CASSFIAGDTGELFF
j_call: TRBJ1-5; v_call: TRBV19; clone_size: -; d_call: -; cdr3_nt: TGTGCCAGTACTCCCATCGAGGATTATAGCAATCAGCCCCAGCATTTT; cdr3_aa: CASTPIEDYSNQPQHF
j_call: TRBJ2-2; v_call: TRBV5-1; clone_size: once; d_call: -; cdr3_nt: TGCGCCAGCAGCCGGGACCAGAACACCGGGGAGCTGTTTTTT; cdr3_aa: CASSRDQNTGELFF
j_call: TRBJ1-2; v_call: TRBV7-6; clone_size: once; d_call: -; cdr3_nt: TGTGCCAGCAGCCCGGAGGTGGGGGGGGCTTTGCCTAACTATGGCTACACCTTC; cdr3_aa: CASSPEVGGALPNYGYTF
j_call: TRBJ2-7; v_call: TRBV6-1; clone_size: few; d_call: -; cdr3_nt: TGTGCCAGCAGTGGGACCATGGGGACACACTCCTACGAGCAGTACTTC; cdr3_aa: CASSGTMGTHSYEQYF
j_call: TRBJ2-4; v_call: TRBV7-9; clone_size: -; d_call: -; cdr3_nt: TGTGCCAGCAGCCCCGGTTTGGAATTAGCCAAAAACATTCAGTACTTC; cdr3_aa: CASSPGLELAKNIQYF
j_call: TRBJ2-2; v_call: TRBV5-5; clone_size: -; d_call: -; cdr3_nt: TGTGCCAGCAGCTTGCGGAGGGGAAATACGGGGGAGCTGTTTTTT; cdr3_aa: CASSLRRGNTGELFF
j_call: TRBJ2-1; v_call: TRBV19; clone_size: -; d_call: -; cdr3_nt: TGTGCCACTCACCCGGGATTAGGCATTCGAGATCAGACGAACTACAATGAGCAGTTCTTC; cdr3_aa: CATHPGLGIRDQTNYNEQFF
j_call: TRBJ1-1; v_call: TRBV29-1; clone_size: -; d_call: -; cdr3_nt: TGCAGCGTTGTTCGCGGTGGCGGCACTGAAGCTTTCTTT; cdr3_aa: CSVVRGGGTEAFF
j_call: TRBJ2-7; v_call: TRBV7-3; clone_size: -; d_call: -; cdr3_nt: TGTGCCAGCAGCTTTGTGACTCAGTACTTC; cdr3_aa: CASSFVTQYF
j_call: TRBJ1-5; v_call: TRBV2; clone_size: -; d_call: -; cdr3_nt: TGTGCCAGCAGTGTTGGGGGGCTTGGCAATCAGCCCCAGCATTTT; cdr3_aa: CASSVGGLGNQPQHF
j_call: TRBJ1-5; v_call: TRBV28; clone_size: -; d_call: -; cdr3_nt: TGTGCCAGCAGTTTCGAACAGGGAAGCCAGCCCCAGCATTTT; cdr3_aa: CASSFEQGSQPQHF
j_call: TRBJ1-3; v_call: TRBV30; clone_size: -; d_call: -; cdr3_nt: TGTGCCTGGAGTGTAACAGGGTCTGGAAACACCATATATTTT; cdr3_aa: CAWSVTGSGNTIYF
j_call: TRBJ1-4; v_call: TRBV6-1; clone_size: once; d_call: -; cdr3_nt: TGTGCCAGCAGTGAAGTGGACCACGGGGGTTTGTTTTTT; cdr3_aa: CASSEVDHGGLFF
j_call: TRBJ2-2; v_call: TRBV6-6; clone_size: -; d_call: TRBD1; cdr3_nt: TGTGCCAGCAGTTACTCTACAGGGGGCGCTTTCGGGGAGCTGTTTTTT; cdr3_aa: CASSYSTGGAFGELFF
j_call: TRBJ2-3; v_call: TRBV19; clone_size: once; d_call: -; cdr3_nt: TGTGCCAGCAGGGACTTCCTTTCTAGCACAGATACGCAGTATTTT; cdr3_aa: CASRDFLSSTDTQYF
j_call: TRBJ2-1; v_call: TRBV18; clone_size: -; d_call: -; cdr3_nt: TGTGCCAGCTCACCAAGGATAGGTACGCGGACAAACAATGAGCAGTTCTTC; cdr3_aa: CASSPRIGTRTNNEQFF
j_call: TRBJ2-7; v_call: TRBV27; clone_size: -; d_call: -; cdr3_nt: TGTGCCAGCAGTTTAGGAGGGACGCACGGCGGCTACGAGCAGTACTTC; cdr3_aa: CASSLGGTHGGYEQYF
j_call: TRBJ1-1; v_call: TRBV6-1; clone_size: -; d_call: TRBD1; cdr3_nt: TGTGCCAGCAGCCAAGACAGGGTATACGCTGAAGCTTTCTTT; cdr3_aa: CASSQDRVYAEAFF
j_call: TRBJ2-4; v_call: TRBV4-2; clone_size: -; d_call: -; cdr3_nt: TGTGCCAGCAGCCAAGATTGGCGGGCCAAAAACATTCAGTACTTC; cdr3_aa: CASSQDWRAKNIQYF
j_call: TRBJ2-2; v_call: TRBV19; clone_size: -; d_call: TRBD1; cdr3_nt: TGTGCCAGTAGTATAGATCGGGACAGTTGGAAGTTTTTT; cdr3_aa: CASSIDRDSWKFF
j_call: TRBJ1-1; v_call: TRBV15; clone_size: once; d_call: -; cdr3_nt: TGTGCCACCAGCAGGTACGTGGGGTTCGGTATGGCTGAAGCTTTCTTT; cdr3_aa: CATSRYVGFGMAEAFF
j_call: TRBJ2-3; v_call: TRBV5-1; clone_size: -; d_call: -; cdr3_nt: TGCGCCAGCAAACAGCATCATAATGGAAATACGCAGTATTTT; cdr3_aa: CASKQHHNGNTQYF
j_call: TRBJ2-1; v_call: TRBV5-4; clone_size: -; d_call: -; cdr3_nt: TGTGCCAGCAGCTTGGCCAGGAATGAGCAGTTCTTC; cdr3_aa: CASSLARNEQFF
j_call: TRBJ1-1; v_call: TRBV7-9; clone_size: -; d_call: TRBD1; cdr3_nt: TGTGCCAGCAGCCCACAGGGGGAACCCACTGAAGCTTTCTTT; cdr3_aa: CASSPQGEPTEAFF
j_call: TRBJ2-2; v_call: TRBV27; clone_size: -; d_call: -; cdr3_nt: TGTGCCAGCAGTCCCCCCTCGGGCGACCTGTTGCTGGGCACCGGGGAGCTGTTTTTT; cdr3_aa: CASSPPSGDLLLGTGELFF
j_call: TRBJ1-1; v_call: TRBV25-1; clone_size: -; d_call: -; cdr3_nt: TGTGCCAGCAATGGGGGCTGGAACACTGAAGCTTTCTTT; cdr3_aa: CASNGGWNTEAFF
j_call: TRBJ1-4; v_call: TRBV14; clone_size: -; d_call: -; cdr3_nt: TGTGCCAGCAGCCAAGATATCAGGGGCGCGACTAATGAAAAACTGTTTTTT; cdr3_aa: CASSQDIRGATNEKLFF
j_call: TRBJ2-2; v_call: TRBV29-1; clone_size: -; d_call: -; cdr3_nt: TGCAGCGTTGAACGCCTGTACGGGGAGCTGTTTTTT; cdr3_aa: CSVERLYGELFF
j_call: TRBJ1-2; v_call: TRBV7-2; clone_size: -; d_call: TRBD1; cdr3_nt: TGTGCCAGCAGCCCCATTGGACAGGGGCTCTATGGCTACACCTTC; cdr3_aa: CASSPIGQGLYGYTF
j_call: TRBJ1-2; v_call: TRBV9; clone_size: -; d_call: -; cdr3_nt: TGTGCCAGCAGCGTAGCTACGCGGGGCTACACCTTC; cdr3_aa: CASSVATRGYTF
j_call: TRBJ2-2; v_call: TRBV6-5; clone_size: -; d_call: TRBD2; cdr3_nt: TGTGCCAGCAGTTACGAGCGGGGAGACACCGGGGAGCTGTTTTTT; cdr3_aa: CASSYERGDTGELFF
j_call: TRBJ2-3; v_call: TRBV4-1; clone_size: -; d_call: -; cdr3_nt: TGCGCCAGCAGCCCGGGACTCCTGGGGGTCACAGATACGCAGTATTTT; cdr3_aa: CASSPGLLGVTDTQYF
j_call: TRBJ1-5; v_call: TRBV28; clone_size: once; d_call: -; cdr3_nt: TGTGCCAGCAGTTTCCGCAGGGCCATCAATCAGCCCCAGCATTTT; cdr3_aa: CASSFRRAINQPQHF
j_call: TRBJ2-7; v_call: TRBV7-8; clone_size: -; d_call: -; cdr3_nt: TGTGCCAGCAGCTTATTCATCCCCTTCTACAGCTCCTCCTACGAGCAGTACTTC; cdr3_aa: CASSLFIPFYSSSYEQYF
j_call: TRBJ1-2; v_call: TRBV6-5; clone_size: -; d_call: -; cdr3_nt: TGTGCCAGCAGTAAACAGGGTGACCCTAACTATGGCTACACCTTC; cdr3_aa: CASSKQGDPNYGYTF
j_call: TRBJ2-3; v_call: TRBV29-1; clone_size: -; d_call: TRBD2; cdr3_nt: TGCAGCGTTGCTCCTAGCGGGAGCACAGATACGCAGTATTTT; cdr3_aa: CSVAPSGSTDTQYF
j_call: TRBJ2-5; v_call: TRBV19; clone_size: -; d_call: TRBD2; cdr3_nt: TGTGCCAGTTCCCGGGAGGTCCAAGAGACCCAGTACTTC; cdr3_aa: CASSREVQETQYF
j_call: TRBJ1-1; v_call: TRBV11-2; clone_size: -; d_call: TRBD1; cdr3_nt: TGTGCCAGCAGCCTAGACAGGGGGACCAACACTGAAGCTTTCTTT; cdr3_aa: CASSLDRGTNTEAFF
j_call: TRBJ2-1; v_call: TRBV7-2; clone_size: once; d_call: -; cdr3_nt: TGTGCCAGCAGCTTAGATCAGGGTATACACAATGAGCAGTTCTTC; cdr3_aa: CASSLDQGIHNEQFF
j_call: TRBJ1-2; v_call: TRBV29-1; clone_size: -; d_call: -; cdr3_nt: TGCAGCTCCCTAGGGGGGTCTGGCTACACCTTC; cdr3_aa: CSSLGGSGYTF
j_call: TRBJ1-6; v_call: TRBV6-6; clone_size: -; d_call: -; cdr3_nt: TGTGCCAGCAGTTACTCTAAATCACCCCTCCACTTT; cdr3_aa: CASSYSKSPLHF
j_call: TRBJ1-4; v_call: TRBV7-9; clone_size: -; d_call: -; cdr3_nt: TGTGCCAGCAGGGATCAGGGTAATGAAAAACTGTTTTTT; cdr3_aa: CASRDQGNEKLFF
j_call: TRBJ2-7; v_call: TRBV29-1; clone_size: -; d_call: TRBD2; cdr3_nt: TGCAGCGTTGTAGGTAGCGGGGGCCCCTACGAGCAGTACTTC; cdr3_aa: CSVVGSGGPYEQYF
j_call: TRBJ2-1; v_call: TRBV27; clone_size: -; d_call: -; cdr3_nt: TGTGCCAGCAGTTTATCGTTCGGTGGGCAGGGGAAACGGGACCGATTCGACAATGAGCAGTTCTTC; cdr3_aa: CASSLSFGGQGKRDRFDNEQFF
j_call: TRBJ2-1; v_call: TRBV9; clone_size: -; d_call: -; cdr3_nt: TGTGCCAGCAGCGTAGGGGGGGACTACAATGAGCAGTTCTTC; cdr3_aa: CASSVGGDYNEQFF
j_call: TRBJ2-7; v_call: TRBV5-1; clone_size: -; d_call: -; cdr3_nt: TGCGCCAGCAGTCCGGGACCGTCATACGAGCAGTACTTC; cdr3_aa: CASSPGPSYEQYF